These 27 T cell receptor beta chains share one sample of origin, sequenced in a study of blood T cell repertoires in COVID-19. Clones were read by immunoSEQ multiplex PCR, and TCRdb kept only the in-frame ones, dropping some. The repertoire holds some 140,000 clones, with approximately 81% as singletons. Sequenced material: peripheral blood. These receptors all stem from a woman aged 55-70 years with active or convalescent COVID-19.

The rearrangement joins TRBV2 to TRBJ1-4; D unclear. Germline V gene sequence: CDR1 SNHLY, CDR2 FYNNEI. This CDR3 has 14 amino acids. V lost 3 bases and J 7 bases, leaving 12 bases between the germline ends. CDR3 sequence reads: CASSDMQGVEKLFF. As DNA, the CDR3 is TGTGCCAGCAGTGACATGCAAGGAGTTGAAAAACTGTTTTTT.

The chain has TRBV21-1 and TRBJ1-2; the tabulated D call, TRBD1, remains unverified against the DNA. TRBV21-1 is labeled a pseudogene. The CDR3 is 14 residues long. This CDR3 reads CASSNYRDCYGYTF. In DNA form, the CDR3 reads TGTGCCAGCAGCAACTACAGGGATTGCTATGGCTACACCTTC.

This clone was observed a few times. This chain connects TRBV5-5 to TRBJ1-2; TRBD1 matches at 7 bases. The germline V gene encodes CDR1 SGHKS and CDR2 YYEKEE (reference sequence). J gave up 2 bases and V 0 bases, and 7 bases lay outside the gene matches. The CDR3 has 16 amino acids. DNA of the CDR3: TGTGCCAGCAGCTTGGTCTTGACAGGGTACAACTATGGCTACACCTTC. Amino acid sequence: CASSLVLTGYNYGYTF.

The genes are TRBV5-1 and TRBJ1-2; D not certain. In germline, CDR1 is SGHRS, CDR2 YFSETQ. The V gene lost 1 base and the J gene lost 4 bases, with 8 bases spanning the gap. CDR3 length: 13 amino acids. The CDR3 region has the DNA TGCGCCAGCAGCTTGAACAGCATCTATGGCTACACCTTC. Translation gives CASSLNSIYGYTF. Combining the CDR3 with reference TRBV5-1 and TRBJ1-2 gives the whole variable domain KAGVTQTPRYLIKTRGQQVTLSCSPISGHRSVSWYQQTPGQGLQFLFEYFSETQRNKGNFPGRFSGRQFSNSRSEMNVSTLELGDSALYLCASSLNSIYGYTFGSGTRLTVV.

For the CDR3, the DNA is TGCGCCAGCAGCCGGACAGGGGGCGAGTATGGCTACACCTTC. Translation gives CASSRTGGEYGYTF. This chain links TRBV4-1 with TRBJ1-2; the match to TRBD1 covers 11 bases. Losses at the gene ends were 4 bases for V and 5 bases for J; bases not matched to a gene: 3. The germline V gene has CDR1 MGHRA and CDR2 YSYEKL. The CDR3 runs 14 residues.

CDR3 sequence (DNA): TGTGCCAGCAGGCTGACCGGGACATCCTCCTACGAGCAGTACTTC. Residues: CASRLTGTSSYEQYF. The chain links TRBV27 to TRBJ2-7, with D tentatively TRBD1 (6 bases). Germline V gene sequence: CDR1 MNHEY, CDR2 SMNVEV (reference sequence). The CDR3 runs to 15 residues. V was pared by 6 bases and J by 0 bases, with 15 bases between.

The chain recombines TRBV7-2 with TRBJ2-5; TRBD1 is a possible D gene (5 bases). This CDR3 comprises 15 residues. The ends were cut back, 0 bases at V and 4 bases at J, with 12 bases in the middle. CDR1 is SGHTA and CDR2 is FQGNSA in the germline V gene. CDR3 region: CASSLAQGRSETQYF. The CDR3 bases are TGTGCCAGCAGCTTAGCCCAGGGCAGGTCAGAGACCCAGTACTTC.

CDR3 sequence reads: CASSRLAGDQETQYF. The CDR3 nucleotides read TGTGCCAGCAGCCGACTAGCGGGGGACCAAGAGACCCAGTACTTC. The rearrangement uses TRBV7-9 and TRBJ2-5, with TRBD2 matching 12 bases. The trim removed 5 bases at V and 0 bases at J, leaving 1 base unmatched. The CDR3 sequence is 15 residues long. CDR1 and CDR2 from the germline V gene are SEHNR and FQNEAQ (reference sequence).

The rearrangement links TRBV7-2 to TRBJ2-1; 7 bases map to TRBD1. In germline, CDR1 is SGHTA, CDR2 FQGNSA. The CDR3 spans 12 residues. J gave up 9 bases and V 3 bases, and 2 bases lay outside the gene matches. CDR3 residues: CASSFNRGEQFF. DNA for the CDR3: TGTGCCAGCAGCTTTAACAGGGGTGAGCAGTTCTTC. Supplemented by reference TRBV7-2 and TRBJ2-1, the full variable domain reads GAGVSQSPSNKVTEKGKDVELRCDPISGHTALYWYRQSLGQGLEFLIYFQGNSAPDKSGLPSDRFSAERTGGSVSTLTIQRTQQEDSAVYLCASSFNRGEQFFGPGTRLTVL.

The chain carries TRBV4-1 and TRBJ1-5; 9 positions match TRBD1. Germline loops: CDR1 MGHRA, CDR2 YSYEKL. CDR3 length: 16 residues. The trim removed 3 bases at V and 2 bases at J, leaving 5 bases unmatched. CDR3 DNA: TGCGCCAGCAGCCAGGAGGGACAGGGCCGCAATCAGCCCCAGCATTTT. This encodes CASSQEGQGRNQPQHF.

This chain connects TRBV5-1 to TRBJ2-5, with 8 bases matching TRBD1. There are 14 residues in the CDR3. Per the germline V gene, CDR1 is SGHRS and CDR2 is YFSETQ. With 0 bases clipped from V and 4 bases from J, the junction kept 2 bases outside the gene matches. The CDR3, as DNA: TGCGCCAGCAGCTTGGAAGGGACAGGAGAGACCCAGTACTTC. Translating gives CASSLEGTGETQYF.

This clone has a handful of counts. CDR3 nucleotides: TGTGCCAGTAGTACAGGGTTTGTGAACACTGAAGCTTTCTTT. Translating gives CASSTGFVNTEAFF. The chain combines TRBV19 with TRBJ1-1; perhaps TRBD1 as D (5 bases). The V end was cut by 4 bases, the J end by 0 bases, with 9 bases between. CDR1 is LNHDA and CDR2 is SQIVND in the germline V gene (reference sequence). This CDR3 has 14 residues.

This clone turned up a few times. This rearrangement joins TRBV27 to TRBJ2-1, with TRBD1 identical over 9 bases. The CDR3 is 14 amino acids. Germline trimming cut 3 bases from V and 12 bases from J; bases unmatched to any gene: 9. Per the germline V gene, CDR1 is MNHEY and CDR2 is SMNVEV (reference sequence). CDR3 in DNA: TGTGCCAGCAGTTTCGGGGACAGGGTTAATCGGCAGTTCTTC. Residues: CASSFGDRVNRQFF.

The chain joins TRBV2 to TRBJ2-2, with TRBD1 identical over 7 bases. The CDR3 consists of 15 residues. Per the germline V gene, CDR1 is SNHLY and CDR2 is FYNNEI. The J segment lost 1 base and the V segment lost 5 bases, leaving 4 bases of the junction unmatched. The CDR3 sequence: CASSRQGLNTGELFF. The CDR3 DNA reads TGTGCCAGCAGTAGACAGGGCCTGAACACCGGGGAGCTGTTTTTT.

The chain is built from TRBV2 and TRBJ1-2; 8 bases agree with TRBD1. The CDR3 length is 14 residues. The V gene end was trimmed by 5 bases and the J gene end by 7 bases; junction bases not matched to a gene: 9. The germline V gene has CDR1 SNHLY and CDR2 FYNNEI. The CDR3 sequence: CASSRTGIVRGYTF. The DNA of the CDR3 is TGTGCCAGCAGTAGGACAGGGATTGTGCGTGGCTACACCTTC.

The table lists this clone with a few counts. V and J are TRBV9 and TRBJ2-3; maybe TRBD2 (6 bases). Germline values: CDR1 SGDLS, CDR2 YYNGEE. Deletions cut 4 bases from V and 4 bases from J, with 13 bases between. The CDR3 contains 14 residues. This CDR3 is CASSPGGGPDTQYF. CDR3 DNA: TGTGCCAGCAGCCCTGGGGGAGGTCCAGATACGCAGTATTTT.

J is TRBJ2-7 and V is TRBV5-6; D is possibly TRBD1 (6 bases). From germline, CDR1 is SGHDT and CDR2 YYEEEE. Trimming left V 1 base short and J 4 bases short, with 18 bases between. The length of the CDR3 is 16 residues. Written as DNA, the CDR3 is TGTGCCAGCAGCTTGAATAGGGGGAACAGACTTTACGAGCAGTACTTC. Protein: CASSLNRGNRLYEQYF.

J is TRBJ1-1 and V is TRBV15; TRBD1 is a possible D gene (5 bases). Germline V gene sequence: CDR1 LNHNV, CDR2 YYDKDF (reference sequence). This CDR3 spans 14 amino acids. V was cut by 3 bases and J by 1 base, with 9 bases left in between. CDR3 DNA sequence: TGTGCCACCAGCAGGGGGGGAACGAACACTGAAGCTTTCTTT. It specifies CATSRGGTNTEAFF. The full variable domain, rest sourced from reference TRBV15 and TRBJ1-1, is DAMVIQNPRYQVTQFGKPVTLSCSQTLNHNVMYWYQQKSSQAPKLLFHYYDKDFNNEADTPDNFQSRRPNTSFCFLDIRSPGLGDTAMYLCATSRGGTNTEAFFGQGTRLTVV.

The chain has TRBV20-1 and TRBJ1-2, with D unclear. This CDR3 has 13 residues. Germline values: CDR1 DFQATT, CDR2 SNEGSKA (reference sequence). The V end lost 3 bases, the J end lost 2 bases, and 10 bases lay between the germline ends. The CDR3 DNA reads as TGCAGTGCTAGTTTGTCGGGGAACTATGGCTACACCTTC. This codes for CSASLSGNYGYTF.

V is TRBV5-6 and J is TRBJ2-6, with D tentatively TRBD1 (6 bases). Germline V gene data show CDR1 as SGHDT and CDR2 as YYEEEE. The CDR3 length is 17 residues. The V end was cut by 4 bases, the J end by 0 bases, with 14 bases between. CDR3: CASSPGTTPSGANVLTF. The CDR3 DNA reads TGTGCCAGCAGCCCTGGGACAACTCCCTCTGGGGCCAACGTCCTGACTTTC.

The chain is built from TRBV6-2 or TRBV6-3 and TRBJ2-5; unclear D gene. The V gene lost 4 bases and the J gene lost 0 bases, with 3 bases spanning the gap. This CDR3 comprises 12 residues. Germline CDR1 and CDR2: MNHEY and SVGEGT. CDR3 amino acids: CASSSDQETQYF. The CDR3 DNA reads TGTGCCAGCAGTTCCGACCAAGAGACCCAGTACTTC.

The chain is built from TRBV7-9 and TRBJ2-3, with D hard to call. The germline V gene encodes CDR1 SEHNR and CDR2 FQNEAQ (reference sequence). This CDR3 comprises 12 residues. The germline V and J ends were trimmed by 2 bases and 4 bases, with 4 bases remaining between them. CDR3 sequence reads: CASSLSPDTQYF. CDR3 sequence (DNA): TGTGCCAGCAGCTTATCTCCAGATACGCAGTATTTT.

Only a few counts were recorded for this clone. The chain couples TRBV9 to TRBJ2-2; 7 bases map to TRBD2. The CDR3 is made up of 15 amino acids. The germline gives CDR1 SGDLS, CDR2 YYNGEE. The junction had 8 bases not matched to a gene; V was cut back by 5 bases and J by 4 bases. CDR3 coding DNA: TGTGCCAGCAGTGGGGACGGCGGGGGCACCGGGGAGCTGTTTTTT. Encoded protein: CASSGDGGGTGELFF.

The rearrangement joins TRBV7-9 to TRBJ1-1; the match to TRBD1 covers 8 bases. V was clipped by 6 bases and J by 4 bases; unmatched bases: 10. The CDR3 is 15 amino acids. Germline CDR1 is SEHNR and CDR2 is FQNEAQ (reference sequence). CDR3 sequence reads: CASSSLPGGGTEAFF. The CDR3 DNA reads TGTGCCAGCAGTTCACTCCCAGGGGGCGGCACTGAAGCTTTCTTT.

This clone showed up just a few times. The V and J genes are TRBV28 and TRBJ1-5; 7 nucleotides agree with TRBD1. J was trimmed by 1 base and V by 6 bases; bases with no gene match: 6. CDR3 length: 15 amino acids. Germline V gives CDR1 MDHEN, CDR2 SYDVKM. CDR3 region: CASSLQTGSNQPQHF. CDR3 nucleotide sequence: TGTGCCAGCAGCCTCCAGACAGGGAGCAATCAGCCCCAGCATTTT. The full variable domain, in which reference TRBV28 and TRBJ1-5 provide the parts outside the CDR3, is DVKVTQSSRYLVKRTGEKVFLECVQDMDHENMFWYRQDPGLGLRLIYFSYDVKMKEKGDIPEGYSVSREKKERFSLILESASTNQTSMYLCASSLQTGSNQPQHFGDGTRLSIL.

This chain joins TRBV6-1 and TRBJ2-2; D possibly corresponds to TRBD2 (5 bases). CDR1 MNHNS and CDR2 SASEGT come from the germline V gene. The CDR3 length is 13 residues. The germline V and J ends were trimmed by 6 bases and 1 base, with 6 bases remaining between them. The CDR3 DNA reads TGTGCCAGCAGACGGGAGAACACCGGGGAGCTGTTTTTT. Its translation is CASRRENTGELFF.

The chain links TRBV5-8 to TRBJ1-5; 8 bases match TRBD1. J gave up 3 bases and V 3 bases, and 5 bases lay outside the gene matches. Germline CDR1 and CDR2: SGHTS and YDEGEE. The CDR3 spans 15 residues. CDR3 in amino acids: CASSSGQVANQPQHF. In DNA form, the CDR3 reads TGTGCCAGCAGCTCGGGACAGGTGGCCAATCAGCCCCAGCATTTT.